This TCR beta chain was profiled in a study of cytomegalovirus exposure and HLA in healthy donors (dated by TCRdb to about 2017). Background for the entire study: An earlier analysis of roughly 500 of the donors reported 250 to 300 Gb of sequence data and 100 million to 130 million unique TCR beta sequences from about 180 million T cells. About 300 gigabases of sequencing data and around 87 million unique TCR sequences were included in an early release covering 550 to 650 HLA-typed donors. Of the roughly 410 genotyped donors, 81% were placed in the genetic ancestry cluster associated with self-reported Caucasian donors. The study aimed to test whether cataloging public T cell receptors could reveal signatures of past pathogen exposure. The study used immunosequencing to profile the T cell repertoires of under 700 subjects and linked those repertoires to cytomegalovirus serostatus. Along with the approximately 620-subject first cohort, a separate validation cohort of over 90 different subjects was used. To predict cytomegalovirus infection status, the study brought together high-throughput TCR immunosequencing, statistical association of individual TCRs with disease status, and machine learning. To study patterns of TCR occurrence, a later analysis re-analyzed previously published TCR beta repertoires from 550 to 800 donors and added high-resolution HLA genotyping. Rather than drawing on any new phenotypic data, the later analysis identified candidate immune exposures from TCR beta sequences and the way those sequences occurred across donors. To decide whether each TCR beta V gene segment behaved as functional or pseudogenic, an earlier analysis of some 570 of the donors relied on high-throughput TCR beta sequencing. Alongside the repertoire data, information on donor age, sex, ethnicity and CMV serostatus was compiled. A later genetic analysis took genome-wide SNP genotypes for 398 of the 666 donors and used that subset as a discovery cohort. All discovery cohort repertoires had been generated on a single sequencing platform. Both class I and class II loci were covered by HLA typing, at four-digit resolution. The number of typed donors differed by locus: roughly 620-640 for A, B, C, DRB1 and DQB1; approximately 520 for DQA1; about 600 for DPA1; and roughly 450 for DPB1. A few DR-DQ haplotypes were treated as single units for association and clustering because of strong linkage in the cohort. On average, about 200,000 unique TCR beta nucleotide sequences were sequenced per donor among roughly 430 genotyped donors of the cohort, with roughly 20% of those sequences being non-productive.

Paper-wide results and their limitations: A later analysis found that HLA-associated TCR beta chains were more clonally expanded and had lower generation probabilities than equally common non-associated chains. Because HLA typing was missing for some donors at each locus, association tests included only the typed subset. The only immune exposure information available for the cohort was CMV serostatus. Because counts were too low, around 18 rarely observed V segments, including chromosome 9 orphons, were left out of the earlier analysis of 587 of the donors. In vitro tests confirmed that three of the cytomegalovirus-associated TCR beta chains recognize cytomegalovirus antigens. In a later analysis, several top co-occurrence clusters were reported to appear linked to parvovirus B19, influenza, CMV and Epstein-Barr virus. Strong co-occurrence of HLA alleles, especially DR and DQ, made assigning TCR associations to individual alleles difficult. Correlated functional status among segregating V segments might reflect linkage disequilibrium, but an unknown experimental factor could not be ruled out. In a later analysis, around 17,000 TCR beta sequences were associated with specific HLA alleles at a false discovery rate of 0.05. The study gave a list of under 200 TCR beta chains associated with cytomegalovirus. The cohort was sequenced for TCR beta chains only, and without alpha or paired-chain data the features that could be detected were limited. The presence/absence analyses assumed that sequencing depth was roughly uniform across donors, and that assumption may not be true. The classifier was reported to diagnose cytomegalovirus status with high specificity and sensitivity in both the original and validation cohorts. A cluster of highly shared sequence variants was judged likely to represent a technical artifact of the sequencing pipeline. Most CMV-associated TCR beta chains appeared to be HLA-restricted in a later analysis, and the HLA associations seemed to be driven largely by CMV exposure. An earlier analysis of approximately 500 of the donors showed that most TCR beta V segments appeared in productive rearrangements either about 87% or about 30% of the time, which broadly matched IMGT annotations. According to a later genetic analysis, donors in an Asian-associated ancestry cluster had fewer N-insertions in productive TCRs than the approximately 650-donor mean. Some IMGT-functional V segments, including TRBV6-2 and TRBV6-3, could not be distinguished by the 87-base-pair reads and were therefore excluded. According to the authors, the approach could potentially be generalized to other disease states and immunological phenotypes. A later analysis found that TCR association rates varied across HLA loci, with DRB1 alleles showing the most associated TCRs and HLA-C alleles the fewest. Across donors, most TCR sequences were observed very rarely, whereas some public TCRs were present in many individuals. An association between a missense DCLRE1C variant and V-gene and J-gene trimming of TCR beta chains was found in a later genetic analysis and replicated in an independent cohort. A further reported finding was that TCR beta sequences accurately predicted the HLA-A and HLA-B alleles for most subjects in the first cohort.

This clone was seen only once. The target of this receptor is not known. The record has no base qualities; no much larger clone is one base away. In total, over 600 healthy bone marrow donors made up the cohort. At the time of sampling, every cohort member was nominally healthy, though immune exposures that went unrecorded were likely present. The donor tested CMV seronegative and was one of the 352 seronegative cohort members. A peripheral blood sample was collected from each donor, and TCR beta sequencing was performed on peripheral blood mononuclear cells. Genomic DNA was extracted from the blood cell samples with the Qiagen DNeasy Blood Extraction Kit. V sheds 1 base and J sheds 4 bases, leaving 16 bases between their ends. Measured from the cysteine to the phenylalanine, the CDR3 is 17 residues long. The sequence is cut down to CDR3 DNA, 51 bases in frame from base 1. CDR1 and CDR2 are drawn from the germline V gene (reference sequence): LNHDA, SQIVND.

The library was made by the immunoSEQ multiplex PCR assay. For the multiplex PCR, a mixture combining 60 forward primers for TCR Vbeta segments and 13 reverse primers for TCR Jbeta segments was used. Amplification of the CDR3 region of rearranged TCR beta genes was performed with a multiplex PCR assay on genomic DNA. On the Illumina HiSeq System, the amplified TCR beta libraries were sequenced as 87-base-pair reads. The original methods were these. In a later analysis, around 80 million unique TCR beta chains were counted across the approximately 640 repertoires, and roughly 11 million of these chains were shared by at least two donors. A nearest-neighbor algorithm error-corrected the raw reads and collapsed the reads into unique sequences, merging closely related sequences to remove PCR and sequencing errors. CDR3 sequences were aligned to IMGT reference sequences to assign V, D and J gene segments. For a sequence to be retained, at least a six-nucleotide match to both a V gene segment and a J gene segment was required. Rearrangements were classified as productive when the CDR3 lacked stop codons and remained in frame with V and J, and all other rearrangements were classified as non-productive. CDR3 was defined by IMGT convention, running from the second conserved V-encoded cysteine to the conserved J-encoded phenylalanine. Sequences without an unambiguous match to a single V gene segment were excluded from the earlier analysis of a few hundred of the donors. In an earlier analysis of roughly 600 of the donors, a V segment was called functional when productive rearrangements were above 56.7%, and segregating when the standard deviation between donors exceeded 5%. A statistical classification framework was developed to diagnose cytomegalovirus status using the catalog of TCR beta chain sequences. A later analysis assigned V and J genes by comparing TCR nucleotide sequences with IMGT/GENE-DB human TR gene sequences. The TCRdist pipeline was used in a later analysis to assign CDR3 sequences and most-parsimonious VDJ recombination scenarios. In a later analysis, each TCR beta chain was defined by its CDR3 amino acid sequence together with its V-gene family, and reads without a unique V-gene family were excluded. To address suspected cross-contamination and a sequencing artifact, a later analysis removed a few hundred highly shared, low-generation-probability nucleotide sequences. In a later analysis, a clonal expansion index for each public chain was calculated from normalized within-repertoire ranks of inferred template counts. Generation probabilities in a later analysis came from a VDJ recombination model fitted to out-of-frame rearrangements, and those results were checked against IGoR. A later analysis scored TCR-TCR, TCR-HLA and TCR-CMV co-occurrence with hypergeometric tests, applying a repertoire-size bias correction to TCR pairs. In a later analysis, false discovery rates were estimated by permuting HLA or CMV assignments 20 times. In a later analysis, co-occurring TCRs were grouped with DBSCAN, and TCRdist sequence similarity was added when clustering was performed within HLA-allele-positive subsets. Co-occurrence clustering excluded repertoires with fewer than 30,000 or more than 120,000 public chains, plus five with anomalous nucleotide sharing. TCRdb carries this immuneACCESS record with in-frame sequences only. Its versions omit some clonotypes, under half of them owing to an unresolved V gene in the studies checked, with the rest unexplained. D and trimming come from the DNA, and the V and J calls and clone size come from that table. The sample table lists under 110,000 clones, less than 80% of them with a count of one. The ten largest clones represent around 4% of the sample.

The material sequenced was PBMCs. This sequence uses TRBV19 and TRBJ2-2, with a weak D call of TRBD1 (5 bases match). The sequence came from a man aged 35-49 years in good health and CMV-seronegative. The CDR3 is CASSIVSGSVSTGELFF. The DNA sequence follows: TGTGCCAGTAGTATAGTGTCAGGGTCGGTGAGCACCGGGGAGCTGTTTTTT.